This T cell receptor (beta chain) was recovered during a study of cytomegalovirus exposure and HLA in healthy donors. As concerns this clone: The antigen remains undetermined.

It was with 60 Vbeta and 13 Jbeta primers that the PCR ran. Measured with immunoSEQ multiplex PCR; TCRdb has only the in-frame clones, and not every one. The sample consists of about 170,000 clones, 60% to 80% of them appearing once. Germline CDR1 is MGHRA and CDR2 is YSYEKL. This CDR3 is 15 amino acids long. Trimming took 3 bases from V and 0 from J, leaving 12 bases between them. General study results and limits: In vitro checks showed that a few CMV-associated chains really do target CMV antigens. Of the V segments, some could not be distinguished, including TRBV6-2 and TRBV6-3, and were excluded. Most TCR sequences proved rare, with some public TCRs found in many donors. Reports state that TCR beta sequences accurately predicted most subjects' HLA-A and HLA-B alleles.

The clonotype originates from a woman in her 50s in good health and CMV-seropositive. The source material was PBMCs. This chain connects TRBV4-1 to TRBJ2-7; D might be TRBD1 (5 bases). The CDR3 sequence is CASSHRQSSSYEQYF. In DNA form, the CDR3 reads TGCGCCAGCAGCCATCGACAGTCCAGCTCCTACGAGCAGTACTTC.